The sequence of this T cell receptor beta chain was determined in a study of blood T cell repertoires in COVID-19 (dated by TCRdb to between 2020 and 2021). At the level of the whole study: Samples covering the acute and convalescent phases of COVID-19 were provided by collaborators in the United States, Italy and Spain. HLA class I and class II types, where available, came from metadata supplied by the sample provider rather than from assay-based typing. Subjects who had been exposed to COVID-19, were actively infected with it, or had recovered from it provided the deeply sampled blood TCRbeta repertoires that made up the dataset. The repertoires were released in a freely available public database intended as a resource for research on the immune response to SARS-CoV-2. Samples were obtained from the ongoing ImmuneRACE study (first 160 participants) and from some 1,300 subjects provided by 6 global collaborators. The prospective study material was composed of cDNA or gDNA derived from T cells, B-cell-depleted T cells, or PBMCs. The sample metadata nearly always contained a de-identified subject ID, COVID-19 status, age in years and sex.

The study at large found these results: The amount of clinical and demographic metadata varied by source and participant and was provided uncurated.

Each collaborating institution followed its own protocols to collect whole blood in K2EDTA tubes. For TCRbeta analysis, collaborators shipped samples in one of three forms: frozen whole blood, isolated PBMCs, or DNA extracted from either of those sample types. TCRbeta CDR3 regions were amplified from genomic DNA by means of the immunoSEQ Assay, a bias-controlled multiplex PCR. The authors' analysis ran thus. Nucleated cell counts per sample were estimated from amplification of reference gene primers within the assay. Sequence reads were collapsed and filtered to measure the absolute abundance of every unique TCRbeta CDR3 rearrangement. For each sample, productive Simpson clonality was calculated as the square root of Simpson's diversity index across productive rearrangements. TCRdb carries this immuneACCESS record with in-frame sequences only. Its versions omit some clonotypes, under half of them owing to an unresolved V gene in the studies checked, with the rest unexplained. V, J and clone size were drawn from that table, and D and trimming were deduced from the DNA. The sample data list approximately 75,000 clones, and roughly 86% of these were observed just once. The ten largest clones add up to about 6.9% of the sample.

V gives up 6 bases and J gives up 4 bases, and the segment between their germline ends measures 28 bases. CDR1 and CDR2 (SGHRS, YFSETQ) derive from the germline V gene. The CDR3 runs 18 amino acids, cysteine and phenylalanine included. The CDR3 DNA has 54 bases and is translated from base 1. As concerns this clone: No antigen is known for it. No quality values exist for individual bases; no much larger clone is one base distant.

The sample consisted of peripheral blood. The chain is made from TRBV5-1 and TRBJ2-5; 5 matching bases give a weak D call of TRBD1. The receptor was isolated from a human donor in a cohort sampled during active COVID-19. DNA sequence: TGCGCCAGCACCCAAGGGGTGAGGCCGGGCCCCGCTTCAGAGACCCAGTACTTC. Translation gives CASTQGVRPGPASETQYF.